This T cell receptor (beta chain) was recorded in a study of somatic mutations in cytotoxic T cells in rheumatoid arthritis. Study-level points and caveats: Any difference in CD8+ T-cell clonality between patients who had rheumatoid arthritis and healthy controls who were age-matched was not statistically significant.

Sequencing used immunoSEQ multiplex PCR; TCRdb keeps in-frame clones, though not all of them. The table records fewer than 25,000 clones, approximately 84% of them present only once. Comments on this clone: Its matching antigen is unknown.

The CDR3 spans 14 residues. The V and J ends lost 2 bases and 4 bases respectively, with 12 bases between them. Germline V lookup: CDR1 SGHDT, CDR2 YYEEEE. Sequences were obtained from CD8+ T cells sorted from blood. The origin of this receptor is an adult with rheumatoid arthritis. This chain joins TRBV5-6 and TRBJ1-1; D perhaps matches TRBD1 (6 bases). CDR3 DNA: TGTGCCAGCAGCTTACAGGGTTACGGCACTGAAGCTTTCTTT. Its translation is CASSLQGYGTEAFF.